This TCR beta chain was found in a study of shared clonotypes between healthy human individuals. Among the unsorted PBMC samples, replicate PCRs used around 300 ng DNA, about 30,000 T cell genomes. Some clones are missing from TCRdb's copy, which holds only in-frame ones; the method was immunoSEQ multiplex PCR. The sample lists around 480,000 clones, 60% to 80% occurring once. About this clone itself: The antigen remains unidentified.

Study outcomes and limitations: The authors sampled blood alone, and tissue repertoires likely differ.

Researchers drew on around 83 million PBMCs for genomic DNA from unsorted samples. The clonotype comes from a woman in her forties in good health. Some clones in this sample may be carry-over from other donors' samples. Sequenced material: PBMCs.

This chain's CDR3 is CASSLRTSGGEVYEQYF. CDR3 sequence (DNA): TGTGCCAGCAGTTTACGTACTAGCGGGGGAGAAGTTTACGAGCAGTACTTC. The V call is TRBV27, the J call TRBJ2-7; the match to TRBD2 covers 11 bases. The CDR3 is 17 amino acids. The junction had 10 bases not matched to a gene; V was cut back by 2 bases and J by 4 bases. Germline loops: CDR1 MNHEY, CDR2 SMNVEV (reference sequence).